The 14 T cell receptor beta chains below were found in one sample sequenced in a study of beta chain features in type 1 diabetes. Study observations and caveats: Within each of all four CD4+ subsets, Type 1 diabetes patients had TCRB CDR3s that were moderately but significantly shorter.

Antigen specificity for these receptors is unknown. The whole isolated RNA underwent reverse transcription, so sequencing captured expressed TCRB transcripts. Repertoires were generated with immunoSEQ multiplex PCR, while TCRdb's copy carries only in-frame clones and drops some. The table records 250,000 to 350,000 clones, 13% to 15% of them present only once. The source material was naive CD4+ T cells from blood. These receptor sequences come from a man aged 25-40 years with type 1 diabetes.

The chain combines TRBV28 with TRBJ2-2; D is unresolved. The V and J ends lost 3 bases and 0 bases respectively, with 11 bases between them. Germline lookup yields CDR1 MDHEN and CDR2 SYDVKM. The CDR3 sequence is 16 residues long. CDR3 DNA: TGTGCCAGCAGTTTTGAACAGTTTACGAACACCGGGGAGCTGTTTTTT. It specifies CASSFEQFTNTGELFF.

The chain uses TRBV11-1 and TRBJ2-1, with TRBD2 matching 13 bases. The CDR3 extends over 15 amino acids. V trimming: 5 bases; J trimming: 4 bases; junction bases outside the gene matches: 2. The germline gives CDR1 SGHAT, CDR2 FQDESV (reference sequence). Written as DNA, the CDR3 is TGTGCCAGCAGCCCGGGACTAGCGGGATACAATGAGCAGTTCTTC. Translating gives CASSPGLAGYNEQFF.

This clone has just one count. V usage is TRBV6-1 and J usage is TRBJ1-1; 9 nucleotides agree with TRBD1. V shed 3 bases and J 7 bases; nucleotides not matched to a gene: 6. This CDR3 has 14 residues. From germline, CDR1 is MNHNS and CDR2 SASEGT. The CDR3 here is CASSEWGQGFEAFF. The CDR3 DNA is TGTGCCAGCAGTGAGTGGGGACAGGGTTTTGAAGCTTTCTTT.

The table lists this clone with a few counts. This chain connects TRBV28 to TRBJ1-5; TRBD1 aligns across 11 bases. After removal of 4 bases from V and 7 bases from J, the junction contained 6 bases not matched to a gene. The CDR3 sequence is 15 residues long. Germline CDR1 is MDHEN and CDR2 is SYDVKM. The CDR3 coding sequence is TGTGCCAGCAGTTACCGGGACAGGGGGACACAGCCCCAGCATTTT. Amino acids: CASSYRDRGTQPQHF.

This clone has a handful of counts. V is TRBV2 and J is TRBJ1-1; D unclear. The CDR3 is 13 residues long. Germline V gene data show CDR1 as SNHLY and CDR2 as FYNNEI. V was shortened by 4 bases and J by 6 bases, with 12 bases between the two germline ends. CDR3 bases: TGTGCCAGCAGTGTCTCTTACAGAGCTGAAGCTTTCTTT. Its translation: CASSVSYRAEAFF.

The CDR3 DNA follows: TGTGCCAGCAGAGCCTTAATTAGTGAGCAGTTCTTC. As protein: CASRALISEQFF. The V call is TRBV2, the J call TRBJ2-1; D not certain. Deletions cut 6 bases from V and 9 bases from J, with 12 bases between. The CDR3 loop spans 12 amino acids. Germline assignment: CDR1 SNHLY and CDR2 FYNNEI.

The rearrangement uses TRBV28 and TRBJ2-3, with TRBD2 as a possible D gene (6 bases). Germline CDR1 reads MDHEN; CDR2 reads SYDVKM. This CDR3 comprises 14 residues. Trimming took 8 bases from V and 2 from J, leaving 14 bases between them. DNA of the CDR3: TGTGCCAGCTCCATTAGCGGCGACACAGATACGCAGTATTTT. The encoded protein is CASSISGDTDTQYF.

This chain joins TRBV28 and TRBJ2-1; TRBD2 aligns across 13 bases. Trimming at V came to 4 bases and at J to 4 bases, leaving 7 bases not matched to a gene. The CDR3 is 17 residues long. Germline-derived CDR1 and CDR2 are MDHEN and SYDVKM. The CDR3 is CASSSHQLAGGYNEQFF. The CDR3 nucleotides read TGTGCCAGCAGTTCACATCAACTAGCGGGAGGGTACAATGAGCAGTTCTTC.

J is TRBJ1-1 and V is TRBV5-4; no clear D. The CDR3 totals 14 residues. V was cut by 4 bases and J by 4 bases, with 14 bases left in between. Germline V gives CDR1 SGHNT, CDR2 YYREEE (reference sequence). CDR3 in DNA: TGTGCCAGCAGCGGAGGGTTAAAGACCACTGAAGCTTTCTTT. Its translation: CASSGGLKTTEAFF.

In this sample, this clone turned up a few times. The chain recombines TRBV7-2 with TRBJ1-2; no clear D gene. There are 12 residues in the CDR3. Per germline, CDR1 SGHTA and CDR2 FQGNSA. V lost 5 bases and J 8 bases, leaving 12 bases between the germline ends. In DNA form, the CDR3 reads TGTGCCAGCAGCCCCTATGCAACCGGCTACACCTTC. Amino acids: CASSPYATGYTF. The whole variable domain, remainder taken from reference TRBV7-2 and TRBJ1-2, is GAGVSQSPSNKVTEKGKDVELRCDPISGHTALYWYRQSLGQGLEFLIYFQGNSAPDKSGLPSDRFSAERTGGSVSTLTIQRTQQEDSAVYLCASSPYATGYTFGSGTRLTVV.

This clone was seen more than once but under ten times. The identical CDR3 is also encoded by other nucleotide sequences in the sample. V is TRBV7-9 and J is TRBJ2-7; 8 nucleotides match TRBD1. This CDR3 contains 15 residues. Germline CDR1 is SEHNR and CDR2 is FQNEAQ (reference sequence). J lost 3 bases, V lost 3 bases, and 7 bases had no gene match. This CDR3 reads CASSFGQGAYYEQYF. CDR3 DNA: TGTGCCAGCAGCTTCGGACAGGGCGCGTACTACGAGCAGTACTTC.

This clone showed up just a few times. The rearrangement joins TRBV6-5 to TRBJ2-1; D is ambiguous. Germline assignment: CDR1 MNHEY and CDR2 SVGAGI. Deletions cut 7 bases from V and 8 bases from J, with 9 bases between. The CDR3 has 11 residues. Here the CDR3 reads CASKEQHEQFF. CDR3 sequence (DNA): TGTGCCAGCAAGGAGCAACATGAGCAGTTCTTC.

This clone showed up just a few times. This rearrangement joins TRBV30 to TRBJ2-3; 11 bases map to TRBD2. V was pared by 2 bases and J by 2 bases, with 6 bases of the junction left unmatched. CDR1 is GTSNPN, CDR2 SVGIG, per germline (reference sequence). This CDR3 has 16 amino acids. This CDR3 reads CAWSTGLAGFTDTQYF. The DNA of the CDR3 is TGTGCCTGGAGTACCGGACTAGCGGGCTTCACAGATACGCAGTATTTT.

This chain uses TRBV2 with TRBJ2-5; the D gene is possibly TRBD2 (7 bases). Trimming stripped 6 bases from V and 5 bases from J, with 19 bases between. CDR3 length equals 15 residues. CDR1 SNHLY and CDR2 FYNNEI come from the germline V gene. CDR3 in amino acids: CASRGGRGSKETQYF. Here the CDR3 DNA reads TGTGCCAGCAGGGGGGGCCGCGGGAGTAAGGAGACCCAGTACTTC.